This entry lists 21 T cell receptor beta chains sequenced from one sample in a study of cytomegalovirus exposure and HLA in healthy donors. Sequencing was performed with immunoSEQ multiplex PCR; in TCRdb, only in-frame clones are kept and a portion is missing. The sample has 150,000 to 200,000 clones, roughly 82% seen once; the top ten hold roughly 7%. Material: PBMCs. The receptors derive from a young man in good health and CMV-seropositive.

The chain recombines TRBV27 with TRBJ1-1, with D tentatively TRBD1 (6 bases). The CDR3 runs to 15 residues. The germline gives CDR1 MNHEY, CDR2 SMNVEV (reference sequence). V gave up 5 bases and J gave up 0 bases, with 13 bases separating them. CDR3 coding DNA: TGTGCCAGCAGTCTACAGGGACCCATGAACACTGAAGCTTTCTTT. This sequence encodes CASSLQGPMNTEAFF.

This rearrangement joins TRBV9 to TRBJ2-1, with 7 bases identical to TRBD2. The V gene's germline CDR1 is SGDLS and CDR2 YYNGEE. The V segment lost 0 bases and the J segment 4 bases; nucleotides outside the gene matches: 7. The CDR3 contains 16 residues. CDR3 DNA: TGTGCCAGCAGCGTAGGGAGCGGGATCGGATACAATGAGCAGTTCTTC. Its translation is CASSVGSGIGYNEQFF.

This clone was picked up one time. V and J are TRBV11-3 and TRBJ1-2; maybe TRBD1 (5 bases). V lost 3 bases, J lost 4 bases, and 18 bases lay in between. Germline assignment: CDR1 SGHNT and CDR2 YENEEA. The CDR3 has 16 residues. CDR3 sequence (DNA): TGTGCCAGCAGCTTGGGGGGGACCACAGATCTCTATGGCTACACCTTC. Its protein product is CASSLGGTTDLYGYTF.

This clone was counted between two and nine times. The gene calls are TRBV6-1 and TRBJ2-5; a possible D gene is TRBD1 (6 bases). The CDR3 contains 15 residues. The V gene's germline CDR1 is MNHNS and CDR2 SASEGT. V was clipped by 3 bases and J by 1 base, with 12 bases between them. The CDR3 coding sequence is TGTGCCAGCAGTGACCCCGGCAGGGGCCAAGAGACCCAGTACTTC. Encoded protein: CASSDPGRGQETQYF.

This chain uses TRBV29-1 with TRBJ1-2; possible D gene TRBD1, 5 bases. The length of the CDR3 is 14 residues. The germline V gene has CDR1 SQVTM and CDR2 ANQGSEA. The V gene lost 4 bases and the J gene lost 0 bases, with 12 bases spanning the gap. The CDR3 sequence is CSVVGGNTNYGYTF. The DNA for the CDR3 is TGCAGCGTTGTGGGGGGAAACACTAACTATGGCTACACCTTC. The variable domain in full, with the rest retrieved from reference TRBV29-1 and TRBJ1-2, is SAVISQKPSRDICQRGTSLTIQCQVDSQVTMMFWYRQQPGQSLTLIATANQGSEATYESGFVIDKFPISRPNLTFSTLTVSNMSPEDSSIYLCSVVGGNTNYGYTFGSGTRLTVV.

The CDR3 here is CASSLNSLAEQFF. The CDR3 bases are TGTGCCAGCAGCCTCAACAGCCTAGCTGAGCAGTTCTTC. The chain employs TRBV11-2 and TRBJ2-1, with TRBD2 as a possible D gene (5 bases). The V gene's germline CDR1 is SGHAT and CDR2 FQNNGV. V was pared by 5 bases and J by 9 bases, with 14 bases between. This CDR3 comprises 13 residues.

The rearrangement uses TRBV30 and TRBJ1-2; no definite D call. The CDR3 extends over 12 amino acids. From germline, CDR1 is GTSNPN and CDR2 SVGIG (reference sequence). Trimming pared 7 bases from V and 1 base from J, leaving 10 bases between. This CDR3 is CALNPSNYGYTF. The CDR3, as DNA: TGTGCCTTGAACCCGAGTAACTATGGCTACACCTTC.

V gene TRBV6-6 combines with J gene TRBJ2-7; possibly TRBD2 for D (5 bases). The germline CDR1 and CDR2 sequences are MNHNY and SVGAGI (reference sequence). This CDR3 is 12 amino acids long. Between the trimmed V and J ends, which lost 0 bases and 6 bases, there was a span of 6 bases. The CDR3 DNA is TGTGCCAGCAGTTACTCGAGCGGCGAGCAGTACTTC. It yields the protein CASSYSSGEQYF.

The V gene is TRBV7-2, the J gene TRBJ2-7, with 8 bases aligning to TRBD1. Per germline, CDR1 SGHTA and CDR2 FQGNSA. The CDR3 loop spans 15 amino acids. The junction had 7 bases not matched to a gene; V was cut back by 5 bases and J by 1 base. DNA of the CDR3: TGTGCCAGCAGCCGATGGACAGGGCTTTCCTACGAGCAGTACTTC. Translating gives CASSRWTGLSYEQYF.

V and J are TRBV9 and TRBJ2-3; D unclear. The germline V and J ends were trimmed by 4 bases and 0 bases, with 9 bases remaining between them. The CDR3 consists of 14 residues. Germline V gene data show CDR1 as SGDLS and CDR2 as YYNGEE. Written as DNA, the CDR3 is TGTGCCAGCAGCCCTTCCGGGAGCACAGATACGCAGTATTTT. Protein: CASSPSGSTDTQYF.

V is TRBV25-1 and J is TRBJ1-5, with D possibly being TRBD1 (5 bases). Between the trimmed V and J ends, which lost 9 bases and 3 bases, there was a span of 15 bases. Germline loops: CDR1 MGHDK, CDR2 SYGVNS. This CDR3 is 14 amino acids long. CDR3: CASQGPTPNQPQHF. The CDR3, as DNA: TGTGCCAGTCAGGGTCCTACCCCCAATCAGCCCCAGCATTTT. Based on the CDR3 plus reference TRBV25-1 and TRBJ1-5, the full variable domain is EADIYQTPRYLVIGTGKKITLECSQTMGHDKMYWYQQDPGMELHLIHYSYGVNSTEKGDLSSESTVSRIRTEHFPLTLESARPSHTSQYLCASQGPTPNQPQHFGDGTRLSIL.

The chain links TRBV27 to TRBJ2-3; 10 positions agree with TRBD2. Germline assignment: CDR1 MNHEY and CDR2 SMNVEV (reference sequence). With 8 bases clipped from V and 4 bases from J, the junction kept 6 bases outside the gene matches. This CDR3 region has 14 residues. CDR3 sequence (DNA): TGTGCCAGCTCTAGCGGGAGTTGGGCAGATACGCAGTATTTT. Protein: CASSSGSWADTQYF.

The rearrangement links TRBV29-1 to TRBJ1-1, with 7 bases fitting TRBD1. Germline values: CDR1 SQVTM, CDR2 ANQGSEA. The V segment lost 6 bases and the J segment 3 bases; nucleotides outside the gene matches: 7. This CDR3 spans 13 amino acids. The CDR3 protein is CSVPGTVDTEAFF. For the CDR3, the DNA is TGCAGCGTGCCCGGGACAGTTGACACTGAAGCTTTCTTT.

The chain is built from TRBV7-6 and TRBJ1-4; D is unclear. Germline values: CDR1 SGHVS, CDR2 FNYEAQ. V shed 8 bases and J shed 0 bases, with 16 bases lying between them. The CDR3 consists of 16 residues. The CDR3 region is CASGQEYSATNEKLFF. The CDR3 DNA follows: TGTGCCAGCGGCCAAGAATATTCTGCAACTAATGAAAAACTGTTTTTT. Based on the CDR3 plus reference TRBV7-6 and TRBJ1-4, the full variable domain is GAGVSQSPRYKVTKRGQDVALRCDPISGHVSLYWYRQALGQGPEFLTYFNYEAQQDKSGLPNDRFSAERPEGSISTLTIQRTEQRDSAMYRCASGQEYSATNEKLFFGSGTQLSVL.

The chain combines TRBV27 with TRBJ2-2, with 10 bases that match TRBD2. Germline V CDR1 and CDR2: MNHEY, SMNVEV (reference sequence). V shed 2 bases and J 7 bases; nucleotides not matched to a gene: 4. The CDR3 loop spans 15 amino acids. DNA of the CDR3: TGTGCCAGCAGTTTACTAGCGGGAGCTTACGGGGAGCTGTTTTTT. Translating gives CASSLLAGAYGELFF.

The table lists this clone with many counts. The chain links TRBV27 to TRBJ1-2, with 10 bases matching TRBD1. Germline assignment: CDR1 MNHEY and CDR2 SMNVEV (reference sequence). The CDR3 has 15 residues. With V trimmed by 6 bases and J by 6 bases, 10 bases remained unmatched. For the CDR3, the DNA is TGTGCCAGCAGCCATTTATCGGGGACAGGGGATGGCTACACCTTC. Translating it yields CASSHLSGTGDGYTF.

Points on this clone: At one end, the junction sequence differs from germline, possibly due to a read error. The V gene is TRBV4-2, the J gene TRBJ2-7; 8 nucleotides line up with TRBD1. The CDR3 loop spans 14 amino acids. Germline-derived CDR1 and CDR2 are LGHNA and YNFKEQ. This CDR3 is CASSSSQQGVRAVF. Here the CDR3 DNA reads TGTGCCAGCAGCTCCTCCCAACAGGGGGTCAGAGCTGTCTTC.

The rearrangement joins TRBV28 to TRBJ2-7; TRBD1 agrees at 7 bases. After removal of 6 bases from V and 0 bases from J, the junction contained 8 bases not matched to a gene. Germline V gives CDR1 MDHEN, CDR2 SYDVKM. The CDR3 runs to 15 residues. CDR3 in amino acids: CASRTGVSSSYEQYF. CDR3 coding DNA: TGTGCCAGCAGAACAGGGGTATCCAGCTCCTACGAGCAGTACTTC.

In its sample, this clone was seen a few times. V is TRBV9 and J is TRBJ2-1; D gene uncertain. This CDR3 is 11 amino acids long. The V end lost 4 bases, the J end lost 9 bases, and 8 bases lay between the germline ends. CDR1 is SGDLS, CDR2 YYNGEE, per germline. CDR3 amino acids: CASSFGGEQFF. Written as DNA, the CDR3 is TGTGCCAGCAGCTTCGGCGGTGAGCAGTTCTTC.

This CDR3 reads CASFPFTDTQYF. The CDR3 DNA sequence: TGTGCCAGTTTCCCTTTCACAGATACGCAGTATTTT. V and J are TRBV6-4 and TRBJ2-3; D is unclear. With 9 bases removed from V and 2 bases from J, the gap between germline ends came to 9 bases. The CDR3 contains 12 residues. The germline CDR1 and CDR2 sequences are MRHNA and SNTAGT.

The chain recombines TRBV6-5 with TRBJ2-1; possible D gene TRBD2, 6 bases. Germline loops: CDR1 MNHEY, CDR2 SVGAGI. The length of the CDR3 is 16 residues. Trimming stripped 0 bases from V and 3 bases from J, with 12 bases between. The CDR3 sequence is CASSYSRRDLYNEQFF. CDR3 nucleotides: TGTGCCAGCAGTTACTCGCGGAGGGACCTCTACAATGAGCAGTTCTTC.